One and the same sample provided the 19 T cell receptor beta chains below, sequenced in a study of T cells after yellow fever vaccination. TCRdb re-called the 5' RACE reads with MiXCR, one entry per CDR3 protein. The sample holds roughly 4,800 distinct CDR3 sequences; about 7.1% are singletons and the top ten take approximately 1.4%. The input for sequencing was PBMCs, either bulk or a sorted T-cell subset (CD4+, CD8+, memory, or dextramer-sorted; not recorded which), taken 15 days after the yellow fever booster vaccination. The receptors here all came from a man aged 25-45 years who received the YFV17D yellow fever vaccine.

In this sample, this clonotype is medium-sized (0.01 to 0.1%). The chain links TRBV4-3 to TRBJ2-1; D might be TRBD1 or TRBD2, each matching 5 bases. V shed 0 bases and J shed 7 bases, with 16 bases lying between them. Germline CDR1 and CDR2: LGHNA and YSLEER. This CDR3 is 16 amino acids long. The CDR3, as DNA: TGCGCCAGCAGCCAAGAACCGGGGCTCGGTGAGAATGAGCAGTTCTTC. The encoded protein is CASSQEPGLGENEQFF.

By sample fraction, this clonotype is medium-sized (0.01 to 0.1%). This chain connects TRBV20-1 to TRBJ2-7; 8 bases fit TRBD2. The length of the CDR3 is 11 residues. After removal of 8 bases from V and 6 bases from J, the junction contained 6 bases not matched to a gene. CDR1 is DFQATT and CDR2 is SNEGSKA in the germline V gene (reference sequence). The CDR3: CSPGGHSEQYF. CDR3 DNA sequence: TGCAGTCCGGGGGGGCACAGCGAGCAGTACTTC.

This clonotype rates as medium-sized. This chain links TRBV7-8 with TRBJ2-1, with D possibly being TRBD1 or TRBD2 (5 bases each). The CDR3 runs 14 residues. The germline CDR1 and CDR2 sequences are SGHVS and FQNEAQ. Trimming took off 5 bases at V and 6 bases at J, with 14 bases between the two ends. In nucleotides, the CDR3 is TGTGCCAGCAGCGGGGGTTTGCGCCTCAATGAGCAGTTCTTC. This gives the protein CASSGGLRLNEQFF.

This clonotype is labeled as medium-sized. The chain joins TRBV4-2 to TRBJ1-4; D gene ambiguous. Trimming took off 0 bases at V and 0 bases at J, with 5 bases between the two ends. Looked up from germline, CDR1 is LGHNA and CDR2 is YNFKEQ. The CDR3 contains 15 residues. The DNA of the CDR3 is TGTGCCAGCAGCCAAGATGCAGCAACTAATGAAAAACTGTTTTTT. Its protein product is CASSQDAATNEKLFF.

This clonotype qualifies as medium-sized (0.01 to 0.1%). The CDR3 coding sequence is TGTGCCAGCTCACCACCGAATCTAGCCAATGAGCAGTTCTTC. This codes for CASSPPNLANEQFF. The chain recombines TRBV18 with TRBJ2-1, with TRBD2 as a possible D gene (5 bases). This CDR3 comprises 14 residues. V was trimmed by 0 bases and J by 6 bases, leaving 9 bases between them. CDR1 and CDR2 from the germline V gene are KGHSH and LQKENI.

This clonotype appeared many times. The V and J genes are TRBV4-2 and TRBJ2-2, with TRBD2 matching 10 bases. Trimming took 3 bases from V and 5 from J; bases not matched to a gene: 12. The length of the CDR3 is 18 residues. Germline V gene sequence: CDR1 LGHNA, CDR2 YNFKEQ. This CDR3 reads CASSQGAASGSRTGELFF. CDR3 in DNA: TGTGCCAGCAGCCAGGGGGCGGCTAGCGGGAGTCGGACCGGGGAGCTGTTTTTT.

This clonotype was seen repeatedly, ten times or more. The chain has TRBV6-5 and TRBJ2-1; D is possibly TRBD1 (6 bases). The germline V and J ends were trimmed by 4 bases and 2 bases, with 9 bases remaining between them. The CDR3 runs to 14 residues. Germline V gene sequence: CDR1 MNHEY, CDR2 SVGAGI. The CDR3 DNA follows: TGTGCCAGCAGTTCACAGGGCACCTACAATGAGCAGTTCTTC. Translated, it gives CASSSQGTYNEQFF.

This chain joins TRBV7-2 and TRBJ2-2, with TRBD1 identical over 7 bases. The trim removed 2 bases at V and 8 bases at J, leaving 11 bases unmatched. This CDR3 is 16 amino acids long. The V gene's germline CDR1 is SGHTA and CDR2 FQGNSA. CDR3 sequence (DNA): TGTGCCAGCAGCTTACTACGGGACAGAAGGGAGGGGGAGCTGTTTTTT. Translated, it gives CASSLLRDRREGELFF. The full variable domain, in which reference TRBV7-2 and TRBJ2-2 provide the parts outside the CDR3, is GAGVSQSPSNKVTEKGKDVELRCDPISGHTALYWYRQSLGQGLEFLIYFQGNSAPDKSGLPSDRFSAERTGGSVSTLTIQRTQQEDSAVYLCASSLLRDRREGELFFGEGSRLTVL.

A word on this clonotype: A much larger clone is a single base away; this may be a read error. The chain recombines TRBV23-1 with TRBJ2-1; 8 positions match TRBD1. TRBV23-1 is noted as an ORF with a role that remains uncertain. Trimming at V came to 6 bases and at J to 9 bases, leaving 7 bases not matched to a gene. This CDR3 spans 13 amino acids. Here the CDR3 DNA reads TGCGCCAGCAGGGGGTACAGGGGGACTGAGCAGTTCTTC. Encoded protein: CASRGYRGTEQFF.

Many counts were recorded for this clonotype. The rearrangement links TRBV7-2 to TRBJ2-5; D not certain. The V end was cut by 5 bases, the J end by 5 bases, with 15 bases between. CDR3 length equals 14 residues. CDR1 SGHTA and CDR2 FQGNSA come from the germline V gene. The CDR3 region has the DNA TGTGCCAGCAGCCCGCAGACCACTTCGGAGACCCAGTACTTC. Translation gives CASSPQTTSETQYF.

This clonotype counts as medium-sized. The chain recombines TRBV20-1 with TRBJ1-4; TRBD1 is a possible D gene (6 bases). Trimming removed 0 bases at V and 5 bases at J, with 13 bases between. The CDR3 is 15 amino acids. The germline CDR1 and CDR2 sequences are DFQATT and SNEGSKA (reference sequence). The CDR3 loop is CSARDAQRGNEKLFF. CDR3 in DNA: TGCAGTGCTAGAGATGCCCAGAGGGGGAATGAAAAACTGTTTTTT.

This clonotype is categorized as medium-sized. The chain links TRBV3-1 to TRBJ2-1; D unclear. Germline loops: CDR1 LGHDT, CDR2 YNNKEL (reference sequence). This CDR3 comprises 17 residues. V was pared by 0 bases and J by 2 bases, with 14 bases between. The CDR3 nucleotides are TGTGCCAGCAGCCAAGATGCTATCCTTGGTCCCTACAATGAGCAGTTCTTC. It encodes CASSQDAILGPYNEQFF.

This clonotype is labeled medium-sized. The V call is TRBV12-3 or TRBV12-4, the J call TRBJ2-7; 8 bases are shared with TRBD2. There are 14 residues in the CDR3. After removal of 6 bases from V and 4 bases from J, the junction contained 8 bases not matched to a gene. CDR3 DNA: TGTGCCAGCAGCCGAGCGGGAGTGGGATACGAGCAGTACTTC. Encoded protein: CASSRAGVGYEQYF.

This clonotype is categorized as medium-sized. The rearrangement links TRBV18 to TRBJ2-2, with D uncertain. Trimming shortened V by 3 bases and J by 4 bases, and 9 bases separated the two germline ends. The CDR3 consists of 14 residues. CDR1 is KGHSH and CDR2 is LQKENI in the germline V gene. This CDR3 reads CASSPPTATGELFF. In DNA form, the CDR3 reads TGTGCCAGCTCACCGCCTACAGCCACCGGGGAGCTGTTTTTT.

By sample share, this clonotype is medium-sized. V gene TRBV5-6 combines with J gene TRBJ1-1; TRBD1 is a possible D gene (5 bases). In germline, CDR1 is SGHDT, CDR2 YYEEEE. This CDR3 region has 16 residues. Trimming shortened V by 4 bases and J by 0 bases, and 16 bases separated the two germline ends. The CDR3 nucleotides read TGTGCCAGCAGCCCGGGACCCCGAAGGATGAACACTGAAGCTTTCTTT. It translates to CASSPGPRRMNTEAFF. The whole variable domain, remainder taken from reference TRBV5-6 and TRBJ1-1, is DAGVTQSPTHLIKTRGQQVTLRCSPKSGHDTVSWYQQALGQGPQFIFQYYEEEERQRGNFPDRFSGHQFPNYSSELNVNALLLGDSALYLCASSPGPRRMNTEAFFGQGTRLTVV.

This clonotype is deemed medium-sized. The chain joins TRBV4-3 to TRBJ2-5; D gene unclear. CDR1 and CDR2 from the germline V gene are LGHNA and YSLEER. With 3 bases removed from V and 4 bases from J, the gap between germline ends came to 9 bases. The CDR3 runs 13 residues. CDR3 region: CASSQSFGETQYF. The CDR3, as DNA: TGCGCCAGCAGCCAGTCATTCGGAGAGACCCAGTACTTC.

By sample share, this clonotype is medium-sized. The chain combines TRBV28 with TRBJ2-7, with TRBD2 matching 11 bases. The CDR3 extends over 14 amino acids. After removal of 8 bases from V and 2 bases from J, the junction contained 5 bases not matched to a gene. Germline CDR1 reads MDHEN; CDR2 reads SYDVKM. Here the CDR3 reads CASLAGGRTYEQYF. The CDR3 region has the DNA TGTGCCAGCCTAGCGGGAGGACGTACCTACGAGCAGTACTTC. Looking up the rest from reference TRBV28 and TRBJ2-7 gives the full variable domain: DVKVTQSSRYLVKRTGEKVFLECVQDMDHENMFWYRQDPGLGLRLIYFSYDVKMKEKGDIPEGYSVSREKKERFSLILESASTNQTSMYLCASLAGGRTYEQYFGPGTRLTVT.

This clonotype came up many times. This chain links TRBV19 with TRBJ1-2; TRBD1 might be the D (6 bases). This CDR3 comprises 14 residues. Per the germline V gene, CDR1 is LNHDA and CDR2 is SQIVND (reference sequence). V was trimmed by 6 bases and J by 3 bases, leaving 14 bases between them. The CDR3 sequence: CASSVRGLDYGYTF. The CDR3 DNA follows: TGTGCCAGTAGCGTCCGGGGGCTCGACTATGGCTACACCTTC.

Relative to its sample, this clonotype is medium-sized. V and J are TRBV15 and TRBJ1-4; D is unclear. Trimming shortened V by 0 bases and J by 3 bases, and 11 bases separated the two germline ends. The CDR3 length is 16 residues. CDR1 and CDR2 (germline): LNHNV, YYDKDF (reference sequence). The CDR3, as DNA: TGTGCCACCAGCAGAGATGGAACAGTTGCTAATGAAAAACTGTTTTTT. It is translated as CATSRDGTVANEKLFF.